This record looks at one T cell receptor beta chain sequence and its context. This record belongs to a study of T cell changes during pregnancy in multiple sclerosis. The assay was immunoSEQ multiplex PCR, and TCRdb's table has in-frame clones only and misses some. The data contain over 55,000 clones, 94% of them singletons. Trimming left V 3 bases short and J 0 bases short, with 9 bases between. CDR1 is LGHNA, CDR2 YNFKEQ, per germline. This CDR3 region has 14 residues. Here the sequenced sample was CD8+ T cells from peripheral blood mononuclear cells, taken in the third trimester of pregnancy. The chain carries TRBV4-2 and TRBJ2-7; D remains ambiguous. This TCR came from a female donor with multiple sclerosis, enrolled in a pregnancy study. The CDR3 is CASSHRSYSYEQYF. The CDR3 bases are TGTGCCAGCAGCCACAGGTCCTACTCCTACGAGCAGTACTTC.